Below, one T cell receptor beta chain is given with its context. The antigen is not known. The data belong to a study of cytomegalovirus exposure and HLA in healthy donors. Findings and caveats of the study: A later analysis found first-cohort TCR clusters tended to co-occur in the 95 to 150 validation repertoires.

Germline assignment: CDR1 SNHLY and CDR2 FYNNEI. The V gene lost 2 bases and the J gene lost 3 bases, with 10 bases spanning the gap. The CDR3 contains 14 residues. Data came from immunoSEQ multiplex PCR; TCRdb stores just in-frame clones and leaves some out. Among 100,000 to 150,000 clones, about 89% were seen once, and the ten largest hold roughly 2%. The chain couples TRBV2 to TRBJ1-2; perhaps TRBD1 as D (5 bases). The receptor comes from a woman in her late teens or twenties in good health and CMV-seronegative. Sequenced input: PBMCs. CDR3 sequence reads: CASSEWGDYYGYTF. CDR3 DNA: TGTGCCAGCAGTGAATGGGGGGACTACTATGGCTACACCTTC.